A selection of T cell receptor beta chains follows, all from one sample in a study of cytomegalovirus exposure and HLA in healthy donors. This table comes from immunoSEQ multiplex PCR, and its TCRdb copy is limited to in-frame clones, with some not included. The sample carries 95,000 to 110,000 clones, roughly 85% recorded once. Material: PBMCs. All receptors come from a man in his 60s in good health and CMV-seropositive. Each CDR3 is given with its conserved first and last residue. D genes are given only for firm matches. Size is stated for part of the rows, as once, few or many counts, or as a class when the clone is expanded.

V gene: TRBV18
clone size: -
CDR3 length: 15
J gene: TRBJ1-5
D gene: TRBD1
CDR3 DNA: TGTGCCAGCTCACCCTCAGGGGGCGGCAATCAGCCCCAGCATTTT
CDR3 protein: CASSPSGGGNQPQHF

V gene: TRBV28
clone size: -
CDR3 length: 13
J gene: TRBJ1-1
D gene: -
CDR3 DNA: TGTGCCGCAAAGGGGGACCTGAACACTGAAGCTTTCTTT
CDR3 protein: CAAKGDLNTEAFF

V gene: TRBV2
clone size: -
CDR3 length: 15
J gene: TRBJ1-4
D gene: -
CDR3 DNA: TGTGCCAGCAGTGTTCGGGGGGTGGGTAATGAAAAACTGTTTTTT
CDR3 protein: CASSVRGVGNEKLFF

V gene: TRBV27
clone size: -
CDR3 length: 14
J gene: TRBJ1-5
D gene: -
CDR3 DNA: TGTGCCAGCAGTTATATGTATAGCAATCAGCCCCAGCATTTT
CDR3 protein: CASSYMYSNQPQHF

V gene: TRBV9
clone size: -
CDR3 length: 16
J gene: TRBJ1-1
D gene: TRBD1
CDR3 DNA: TGTGCCAGCAGCCATTCCGGAAACGGGACAGGGTTAGCGGCTTTCTTT
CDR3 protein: CASSHSGNGTGLAAFF

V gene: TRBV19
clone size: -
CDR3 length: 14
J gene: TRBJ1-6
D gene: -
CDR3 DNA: TGTGCCAGTAGTATCCTAACCCTCAATTCACCCCTCCACTTT
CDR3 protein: CASSILTLNSPLHF

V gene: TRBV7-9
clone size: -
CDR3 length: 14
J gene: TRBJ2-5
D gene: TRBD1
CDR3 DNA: TGTGCCAGCAGCCCTAGGACAGGCCAGGAGACCCAGTACTTC
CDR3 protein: CASSPRTGQETQYF

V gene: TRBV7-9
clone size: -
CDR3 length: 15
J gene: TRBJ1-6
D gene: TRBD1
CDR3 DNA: TGTGCCAGCAGCTTCACCGGACAGGACAATTCACCCCTCCACTTT
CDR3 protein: CASSFTGQDNSPLHF

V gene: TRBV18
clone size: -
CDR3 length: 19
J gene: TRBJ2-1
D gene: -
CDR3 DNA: TGTGCCAGCTCACCACTCCCCAACTTGGTGGGGGGGCGGTTCGATGAGCAGTTCTTC
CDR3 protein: CASSPLPNLVGGRFDEQFF

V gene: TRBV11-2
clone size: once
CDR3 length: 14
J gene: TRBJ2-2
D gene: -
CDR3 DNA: TGTGCCAGCAGCCTCCACAGGGAGACCGGGGAGCTGTTTTTT
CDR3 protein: CASSLHRETGELFF

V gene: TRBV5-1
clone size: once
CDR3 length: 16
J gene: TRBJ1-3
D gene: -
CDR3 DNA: TGCGCCAGCAGCGAAAGCCCGGGGAGCTCTGGAAACACCATATATTTT
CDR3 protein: CASSESPGSSGNTIYF

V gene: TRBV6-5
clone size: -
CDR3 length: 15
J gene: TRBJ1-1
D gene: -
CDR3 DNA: TGTGCCAGCTCGCCCAACAGGGCGGGAGGGACTGAAGCTTTCTTT
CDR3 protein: CASSPNRAGGTEAFF

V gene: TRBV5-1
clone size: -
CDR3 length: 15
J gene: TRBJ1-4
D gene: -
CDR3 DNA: TGCGCCAGCAGCTTGGCAGGGGAGAGTAATGAAAAACTGTTTTTT
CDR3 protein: CASSLAGESNEKLFF

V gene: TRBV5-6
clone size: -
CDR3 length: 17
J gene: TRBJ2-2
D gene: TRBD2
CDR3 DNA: TGTGCCAGCAGCTTCGGACTAGCGGGGGGGCCCGGCGGGGAGCTGTTTTTT
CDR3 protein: CASSFGLAGGPGGELFF

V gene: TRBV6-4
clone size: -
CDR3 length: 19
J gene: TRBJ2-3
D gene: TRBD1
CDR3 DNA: TGTGCCAGCAGTGCACTCCCGGGACAGGGCCACACTGGGACAGATACGCAGTATTTT
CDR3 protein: CASSALPGQGHTGTDTQYF

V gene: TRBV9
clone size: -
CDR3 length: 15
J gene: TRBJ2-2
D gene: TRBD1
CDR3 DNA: TGTGCCAGCAGCGAACAGGGGGGAATCACCGGGGAGCTGTTTTTT
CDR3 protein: CASSEQGGITGELFF

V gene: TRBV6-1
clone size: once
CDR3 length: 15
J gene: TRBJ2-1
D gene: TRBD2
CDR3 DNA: TGTGCCAGCACCCAAGGACTAGCGCGAATTAATGAGCAGTTCTTC
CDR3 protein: CASTQGLARINEQFF

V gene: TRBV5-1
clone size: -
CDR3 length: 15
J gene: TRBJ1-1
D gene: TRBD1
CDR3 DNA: TGCGCCAGCAGCCCAGACAGGGTCCTAAACACTGAAGCTTTCTTT
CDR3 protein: CASSPDRVLNTEAFF

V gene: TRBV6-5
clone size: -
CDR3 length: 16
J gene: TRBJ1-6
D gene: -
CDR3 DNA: TGTGCCAGCAGTTACTCCGGACATGGACTATACTCACCCCTCCACTTT
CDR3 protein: CASSYSGHGLYSPLHF

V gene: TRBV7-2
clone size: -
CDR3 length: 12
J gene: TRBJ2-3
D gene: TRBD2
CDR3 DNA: TGTGCCAGCAGCTTGAGTTTAGCGGGGCAGTATTTT
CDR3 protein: CASSLSLAGQYF

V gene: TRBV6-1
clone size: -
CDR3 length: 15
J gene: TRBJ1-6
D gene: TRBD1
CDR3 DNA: TGTGCCAGCAGTGTAGACAGGGCAAATAATTCACCCCTCCACTTT
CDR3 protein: CASSVDRANNSPLHF

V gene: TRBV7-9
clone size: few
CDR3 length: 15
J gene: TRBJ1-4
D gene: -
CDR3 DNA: TGTGCCAGCAGCCACTCAGGGGCGATGCAAGAAAAACTGTTTTTT
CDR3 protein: CASSHSGAMQEKLFF

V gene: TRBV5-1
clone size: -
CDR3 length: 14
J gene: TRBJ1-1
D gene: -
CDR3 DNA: TGCGCCAGCAGCTTGGGCAGTACGTTTAATGAAGCTTTCTTT
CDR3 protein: CASSLGSTFNEAFF

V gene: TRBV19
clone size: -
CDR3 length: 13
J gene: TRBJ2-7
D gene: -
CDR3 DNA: TGTGCCAGTAGTACACACCCACCCATCGAGCAGTACTTC
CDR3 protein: CASSTHPPIEQYF

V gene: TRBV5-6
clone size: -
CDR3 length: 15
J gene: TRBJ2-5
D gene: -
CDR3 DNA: TGTGCCAGCAGCTTGGGGGCCGACATCCAAGAGACCCAGTACTTC
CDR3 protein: CASSLGADIQETQYF

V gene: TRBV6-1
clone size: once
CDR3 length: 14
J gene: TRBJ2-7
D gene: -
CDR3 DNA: TGTGCCAGCAGTGAAATGGGCCAGGCCTACGAGCAGTACTTC
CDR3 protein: CASSEMGQAYEQYF

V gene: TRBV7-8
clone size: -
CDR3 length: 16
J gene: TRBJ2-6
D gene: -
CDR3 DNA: TGTGCCAGCAGCTTAGGAGGGTTCTCTGGGGCCAACGTCCTGACTTTC
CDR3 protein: CASSLGGFSGANVLTF

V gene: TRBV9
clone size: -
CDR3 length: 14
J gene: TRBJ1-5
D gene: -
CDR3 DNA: TGTGCCAGCAGCGTAGGTGCAGGGAATCAGCCCCAGCATTTT
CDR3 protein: CASSVGAGNQPQHF

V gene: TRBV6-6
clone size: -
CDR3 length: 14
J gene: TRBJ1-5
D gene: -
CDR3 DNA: TGTGCCAGCAACGACGGGGGGGCGGGTCAGCCCCAGCATTTT
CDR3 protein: CASNDGGAGQPQHF

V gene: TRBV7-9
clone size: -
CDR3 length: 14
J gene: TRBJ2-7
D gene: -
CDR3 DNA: TGTGCCAGCGGCGGGATCGGGGTCTCCTACGAGCAGTACTTC
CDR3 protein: CASGGIGVSYEQYF

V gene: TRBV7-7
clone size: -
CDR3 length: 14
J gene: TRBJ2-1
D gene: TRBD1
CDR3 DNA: TGTGCCAGCAGCTTGGGGACAGGGATGAATGAGCAGTTCTTC
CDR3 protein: CASSLGTGMNEQFF

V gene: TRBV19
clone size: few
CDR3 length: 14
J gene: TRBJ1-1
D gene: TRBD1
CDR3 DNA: TGTGCCAGTAGTATATCACAGGGGCGAGGGACAACTTTCTTT
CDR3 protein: CASSISQGRGTTFF

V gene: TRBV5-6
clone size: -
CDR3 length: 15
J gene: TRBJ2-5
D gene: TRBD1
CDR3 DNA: TGTGCCAGCAGCTTGGGGGTTAGACAGGGAGAGACCCAGTACTTC
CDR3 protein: CASSLGVRQGETQYF

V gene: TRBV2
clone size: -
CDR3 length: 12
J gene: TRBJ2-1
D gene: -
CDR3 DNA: TGTGCCAGCGGTCCGCAGGTGCAGTGGCAGTTCTTC
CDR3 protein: CASGPQVQWQFF

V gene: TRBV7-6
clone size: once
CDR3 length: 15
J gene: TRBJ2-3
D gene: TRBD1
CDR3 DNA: TGTGCCAGCAGCCATCCAGGACAGGGAGCAGATACGCAGTATTTT
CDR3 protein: CASSHPGQGADTQYF

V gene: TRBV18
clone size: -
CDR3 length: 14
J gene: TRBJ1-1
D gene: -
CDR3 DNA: TGTGCCAGCTCACCGTCACAGGGTAACACTGAAGCTTTCTTT
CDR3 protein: CASSPSQGNTEAFF

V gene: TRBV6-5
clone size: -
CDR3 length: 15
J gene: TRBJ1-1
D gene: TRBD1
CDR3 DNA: TGTGCCACCCGGACAGGGGTACTCATGAACACTGAAGCTTTCTTT
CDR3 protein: CATRTGVLMNTEAFF

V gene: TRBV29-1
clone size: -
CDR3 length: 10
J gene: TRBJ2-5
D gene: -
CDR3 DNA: TGCAGCTCCCATTTCGAGACCCAGTACTTC
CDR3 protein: CSSHFETQYF

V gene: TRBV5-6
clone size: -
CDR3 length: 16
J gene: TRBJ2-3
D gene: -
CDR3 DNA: TGTGCCAGCAGCTTGGTAGGGGGGGGGCCCACAGATACGCAGTATTTT
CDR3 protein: CASSLVGGGPTDTQYF

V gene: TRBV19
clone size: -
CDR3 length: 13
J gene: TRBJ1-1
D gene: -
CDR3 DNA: TGTGCCAGTAGTATGAAAGGGGACACTGAAGCTTTCTTT
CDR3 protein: CASSMKGDTEAFF

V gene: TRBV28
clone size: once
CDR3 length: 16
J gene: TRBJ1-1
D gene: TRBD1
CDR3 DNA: TGTGCCAGCAGTTTGCCCCGGGACAGCGTGAACACTGAAGCTTTCTTT
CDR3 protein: CASSLPRDSVNTEAFF

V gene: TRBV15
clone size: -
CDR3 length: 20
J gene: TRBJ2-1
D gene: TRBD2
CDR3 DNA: TGTGCCACCAGCAGAACAACCGGACTAGCGGGGGGGCGGAGGGACAATGAGCAGTTCTTC
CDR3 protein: CATSRTTGLAGGRRDNEQFF

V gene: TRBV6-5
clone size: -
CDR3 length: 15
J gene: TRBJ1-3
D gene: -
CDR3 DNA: TGTGCCAGCAGTTTCCTAGCTAACTCTGGAAACACCATATATTTT
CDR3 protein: CASSFLANSGNTIYF

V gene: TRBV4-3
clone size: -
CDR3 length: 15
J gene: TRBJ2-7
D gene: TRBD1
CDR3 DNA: TGCGCCAGCAGCCAACCGGGACAGGGGTTAGGCGAGCAGTACTTC
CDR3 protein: CASSQPGQGLGEQYF

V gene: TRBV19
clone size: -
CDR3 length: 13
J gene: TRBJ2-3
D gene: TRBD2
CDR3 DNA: TGTGCCAGTGGACTAGCGGAAACAGATACGCAGTATTTT
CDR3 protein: CASGLAETDTQYF

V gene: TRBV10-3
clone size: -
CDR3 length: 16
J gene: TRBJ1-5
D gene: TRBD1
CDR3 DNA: TGTGCCATCAGTGAGTCGACAGGGGAACTTCGTCAGCCCCAGCATTTT
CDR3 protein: CAISESTGELRQPQHF

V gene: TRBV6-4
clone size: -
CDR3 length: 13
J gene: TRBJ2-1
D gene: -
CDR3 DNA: TGTGCCAGCAGTGACTCTGGTAGCAGTGAGCAGTTCTTC
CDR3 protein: CASSDSGSSEQFF

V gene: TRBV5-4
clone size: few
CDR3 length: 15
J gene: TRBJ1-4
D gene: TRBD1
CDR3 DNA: TGTGCCAGCAGCGATAACAGGGGCCTTAATGAAAAACTGTTTTTT
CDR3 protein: CASSDNRGLNEKLFF

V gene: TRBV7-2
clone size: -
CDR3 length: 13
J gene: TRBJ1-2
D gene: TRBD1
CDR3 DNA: TGTGCCAGCAGCCCCCTACAGGGGAATGGCTACACCTTC
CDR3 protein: CASSPLQGNGYTF

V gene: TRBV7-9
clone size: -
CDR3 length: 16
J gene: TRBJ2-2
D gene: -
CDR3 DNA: TGTGCCAGCAGCTTATTAGGGGGAAGGAACACCGGGGAGCTGTTTTTT
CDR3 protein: CASSLLGGRNTGELFF

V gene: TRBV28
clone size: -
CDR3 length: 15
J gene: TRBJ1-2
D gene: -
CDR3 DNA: TGTGCCAGCAGCCCGGGAGGGCCAACTACCTATGGCTACACCTTC
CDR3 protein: CASSPGGPTTYGYTF